The sample holds one count of the clone carrying this TCR beta chain. Its specificity is unknown. PCR involved 60 Vbeta and 13 Jbeta primers. The table came from immunoSEQ multiplex PCR; TCRdb's copy has only in-frame clones and leaves some out. This table holds about 97,000 clones, around 73% found once. There are 15 residues in the CDR3. CDR1 and CDR2 (germline): ENHRY, SYGVKD. Deletions cut 5 bases from V and 6 bases from J, with 20 bases between. This specimen belongs to a study of cytomegalovirus exposure and HLA in healthy donors. Study-level background: The roughly 120 million unique TCR beta sequences, from 150 million to 200 million T cells, were found by an earlier analysis.

Study-wide results and caveats: Earlier findings revealed that most TCR beta V segments proved productive either about 87% or about 30% of the time.

The sequenced material came from PBMCs. This clonotype originated in a middle-aged man in good health and CMV-seronegative. The chain employs TRBV10-3 and TRBJ2-7; D unclear. The chain's CDR3 is CAISIGNYPLSEQYF. As DNA, the CDR3 is TGTGCCATCAGTATTGGCAACTACCCTCTCTCCGAGCAGTACTTC.